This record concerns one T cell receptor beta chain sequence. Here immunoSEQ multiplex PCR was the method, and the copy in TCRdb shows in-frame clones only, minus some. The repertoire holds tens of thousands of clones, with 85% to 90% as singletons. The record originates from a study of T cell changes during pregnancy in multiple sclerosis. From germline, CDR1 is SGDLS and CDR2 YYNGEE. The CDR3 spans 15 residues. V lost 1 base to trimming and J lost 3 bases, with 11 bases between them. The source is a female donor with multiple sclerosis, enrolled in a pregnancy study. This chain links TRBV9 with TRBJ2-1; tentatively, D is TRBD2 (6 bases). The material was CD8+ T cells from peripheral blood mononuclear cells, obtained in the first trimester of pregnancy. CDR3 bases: TGTGCCAGCAGCGTATTTGGGACTGACTACAATGAGCAGTTCTTC. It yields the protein CASSVFGTDYNEQFF.